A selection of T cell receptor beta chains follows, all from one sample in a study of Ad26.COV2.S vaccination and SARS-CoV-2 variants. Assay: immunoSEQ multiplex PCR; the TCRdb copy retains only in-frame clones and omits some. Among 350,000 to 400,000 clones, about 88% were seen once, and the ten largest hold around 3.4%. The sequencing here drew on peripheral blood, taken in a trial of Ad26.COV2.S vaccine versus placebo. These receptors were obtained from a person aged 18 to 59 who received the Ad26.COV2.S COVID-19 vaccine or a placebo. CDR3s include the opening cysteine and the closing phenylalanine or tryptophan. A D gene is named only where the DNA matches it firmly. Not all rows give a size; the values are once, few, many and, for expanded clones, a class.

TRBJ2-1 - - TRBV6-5 CASREGLSSYNEQFF TGTGCCAGCAGGGAGGGGTTGAGCTCCTACAATGAGCAGTTCTTC
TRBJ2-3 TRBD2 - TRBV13 CASSLNGGAVTDTQYF TGTGCCAGCAGCTTGAACGGGGGGGCCGTCACAGATACGCAGTATTTT
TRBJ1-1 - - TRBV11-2 CASSLGGSGGGHTEAFF TGTGCCAGCAGCTTAGGGGGGTCCGGGGGTGGGCACACTGAAGCTTTCTTT
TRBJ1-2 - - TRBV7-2 CASSLTMQGSGGYTF TGTGCCAGCAGCTTAACGATGCAGGGGTCCGGTGGCTACACCTTC
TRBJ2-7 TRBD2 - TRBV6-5 CASSSLADGYEQYF TGTGCCAGCAGTTCACTAGCGGACGGATACGAGCAGTACTTC
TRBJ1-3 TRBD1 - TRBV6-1 CASSDGTGTSGNTIYF TGTGCCAGCAGTGACGGGACAGGGACCTCTGGAAACACCATATATTTT
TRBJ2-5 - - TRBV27 CASSLTRAETQYF TGTGCCAGCAGTTTAACCAGGGCAGAGACCCAGTACTTC
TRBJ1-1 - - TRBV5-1 CASSPLQGNTEAFF TGCGCCAGCAGCCCTCTACAGGGAAACACTGAAGCTTTCTTT
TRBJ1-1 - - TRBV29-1 CSVAPWPEAFF TGCAGCGTTGCCCCCTGGCCTGAAGCTTTCTTT
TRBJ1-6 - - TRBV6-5 CASSSPGGNSPLHF TGTGCCAGCAGTTCCCCGGGAGGTAATTCACCCCTCCACTTT
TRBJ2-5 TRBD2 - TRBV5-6 CASSLRGGYFETQYF TGTGCCAGCAGCTTGCGCGGGGGTTATTTTGAGACCCAGTACTTC
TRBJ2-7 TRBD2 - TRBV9 CASSGYSGANSYEQYF TGTGCCAGCAGCGGATATAGCGGGGCGAACTCCTACGAGCAGTACTTC
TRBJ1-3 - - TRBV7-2 CASSSSPGNTIYF TGTGCCAGCAGCTCCTCTCCTGGAAACACCATATATTTT
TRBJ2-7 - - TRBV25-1 CASSNTPLHEQYF TGTGCCAGCAGTAACACTCCCCTCCACGAGCAGTACTTC
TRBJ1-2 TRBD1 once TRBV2 CASSLTGLYGYTF TGTGCCAGCAGTTTGACAGGGCTCTATGGCTACACCTTC
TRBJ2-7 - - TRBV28 CASRDSSNYEQYF TGTGCCAGCAGGGACTCGTCTAACTACGAGCAGTACTTC
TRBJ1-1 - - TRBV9 CASSLGGEGNTEAFF TGTGCCAGCAGCCTGGGAGGGGAAGGGAACACTGAAGCTTTCTTT
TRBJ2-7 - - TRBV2 CAVKGALPYEQYF TGTGCCGTCAAAGGGGCCCTTCCCTACGAGCAGTACTTC
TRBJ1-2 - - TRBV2 CASSRQTANYGYTF TGTGCCAGCAGCCGTCAGACAGCCAACTATGGCTACACCTTC
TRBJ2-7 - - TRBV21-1 CASSKKSYEQYF TGTGCCAGCAGCAAAAAATCCTACGAGCAGTACTTC
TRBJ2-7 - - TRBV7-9 CASSLDISSYEQYF TGTGCCAGCAGCTTAGACATTAGCTCCTACGAGCAGTACTTC
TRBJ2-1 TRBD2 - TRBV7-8 CASSLGRRGDFYNEQFF TGTGCCAGCAGCTTAGGTCGGCGGGGGGATTTCTACAATGAGCAGTTCTTC
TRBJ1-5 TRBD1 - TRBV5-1 CASSLSMGQQPQHF TGCGCCAGCAGCTTGAGCATGGGACAGCAGCCCCAGCATTTT
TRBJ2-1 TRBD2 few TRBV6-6 CASSYRAGVFNEQFF TGTGCCAGCAGTTACCGGGCGGGGGTTTTTAATGAGCAGTTCTTC
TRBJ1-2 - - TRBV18 CASSPITGNLIQFNYGYTF TGTGCCAGCTCACCAATTACGGGAAATTTGATACAGTTCAACTATGGCTACACCTTC
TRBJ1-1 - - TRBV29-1 CSVEGRLNTEAFF TGCAGCGTTGAAGGTCGGCTGAACACTGAAGCTTTCTTT
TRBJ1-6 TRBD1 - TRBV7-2 CASSLDRGSPLHF TGTGCCAGCAGCCTAGACAGGGGTTCACCCCTCCACTTT
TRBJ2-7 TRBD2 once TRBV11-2 CASSRRRTSGALSYEQYF TGTGCCAGCAGCCGCCGTAGGACTAGCGGGGCCTTATCCTACGAGCAGTACTTC
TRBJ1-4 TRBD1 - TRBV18 CASSADRGTEKLFF TGTGCCAGCTCAGCGGACAGGGGGACAGAAAAACTGTTTTTT
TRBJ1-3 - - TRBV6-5 CASGLAGPGNTIYF TGTGCCAGCGGCCTAGCGGGGCCTGGAAACACCATATATTTT
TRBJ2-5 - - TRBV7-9 CASSLEVASGKETQYF TGTGCCAGCAGCTTAGAAGTGGCATCGGGAAAAGAGACCCAGTACTTC
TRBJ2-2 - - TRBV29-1 CSAPQTATTGELFF TGCAGCGCTCCACAGACGGCTACCACCGGGGAGCTGTTTTTT
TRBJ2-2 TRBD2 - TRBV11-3 CASSSREGFDTGELFF TGTGCCAGCAGCTCCAGGGAGGGTTTCGACACCGGGGAGCTGTTTTTT
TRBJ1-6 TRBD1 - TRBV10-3 CAIRTGEGSPLHF TGTGCCATCAGAACAGGGGAAGGTTCACCCCTCCACTTT
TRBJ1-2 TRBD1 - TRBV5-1 CASSTGGNGYGYTF TGCGCCAGCAGTACAGGGGGTAATGGCTATGGCTACACCTTC
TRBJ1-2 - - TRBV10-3 CAIRREDYGYTF TGTGCCATCCGTAGGGAGGACTATGGCTACACCTTC
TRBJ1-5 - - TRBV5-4 CASKEENQPQHF TGTGCCAGCAAGGAGGAAAATCAGCCCCAGCATTTT
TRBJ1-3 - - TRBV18 CASSPTDTRPFSGNTIYF TGTGCCAGCTCACCGACAGATACCCGTCCGTTCTCTGGAAACACCATATATTTT
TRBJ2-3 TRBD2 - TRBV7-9 CASSLVAGGQRFTQYF TGTGCCAGCAGCTTAGTTGCGGGGGGCCAACGGTTTACGCAGTATTTT
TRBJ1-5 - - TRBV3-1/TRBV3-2 CASSQKGQGYNQPQHF TGTGCCAGCAGCCAAAAGGGTCAGGGGTACAATCAGCCCCAGCATTTT
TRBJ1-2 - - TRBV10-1 CASSGSGAYGYTF TGCGCCAGCAGTGGGTCCGGGGCGTATGGCTACACCTTC
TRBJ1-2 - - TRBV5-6 CASSLDRNGYTF TGTGCCAGCAGCTTGGATCGGAATGGCTACACCTTC
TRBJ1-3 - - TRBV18 CASSPKLDSGNTIYF TGTGCCAGCTCACCCAAACTGGACTCTGGAAACACCATATATTTT
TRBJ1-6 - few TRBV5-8 CASSIVNSPLHF TGTGCCAGCAGCATAGTCAATTCACCCCTCCACTTT
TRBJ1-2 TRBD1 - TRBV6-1 CASSDGGTGAYGYTF TGTGCCAGCAGTGACGGGGGGACAGGGGCCTATGGCTACACCTTC
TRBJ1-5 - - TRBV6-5 CASSYGRGSQPQHF TGTGCCAGCAGTTACGGCAGGGGAAGTCAGCCCCAGCATTTT
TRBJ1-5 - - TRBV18 CASSPSGIGNQPQHF TGTGCCAGCTCACCCTCCGGGATTGGCAATCAGCCCCAGCATTTT
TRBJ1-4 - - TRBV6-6 CASRFSGGGREKLFF TGTGCCAGCAGATTCTCAGGAGGGGGGCGTGAAAAACTGTTTTTT
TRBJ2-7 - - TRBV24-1 CATSDPRDKSYEQYF TGTGCCACCAGTGATCCTAGGGACAAATCCTACGAGCAGTACTTC
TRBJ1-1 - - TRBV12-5 CASGLSRGIPVMNTEAFF TGTGCTAGTGGTTTGTCGCGAGGGATCCCCGTCATGAACACTGAAGCTTTCTTT
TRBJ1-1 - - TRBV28 CASSVDGVSLNTEAFF TGTGCCAGCTCTGTAGATGGCGTTTCGTTGAACACTGAAGCTTTCTTT
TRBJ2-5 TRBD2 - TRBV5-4 CASSLDPSGGETQYF TGTGCCAGCAGCTTGGACCCTAGCGGGGGGGAGACCCAGTACTTC
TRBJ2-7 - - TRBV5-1 CASSLDGGRSYEQYF TGCGCCAGCAGCTTGGATGGGGGACGCTCCTACGAGCAGTACTTC